The 27 T cell receptor beta chains in this list originate from one sample, sequenced in a study of T cells in Graves' hyperthyroidism and ophthalmopathy. Amplification of TCR beta CDR3 regions was performed using RNA transcripts as template. A first-round RT-PCR of the TCR CDR3 used the HTBI primer set. TCRdb re-analysed the multiplex PCR reads in MiXCR, keeping a single row per CDR3 protein. This table has some 600,000 distinct CDR3 sequences, more than 11% appearing once. The sequencing sample was made of blood. The source is a woman younger than 45 with Graves' hyperthyroidism that later progressed to Graves' ophthalmopathy.

To note about this clonotype: Since a much larger clone is just one base distant, this may be a read error. This chain links TRBV12-3 or TRBV12-4 with TRBJ2-3; D is uncertain. The CDR3 loop spans 13 amino acids. The ends were cut back, 3 bases at V and 2 bases at J, with 6 bases in the middle. CDR3 bases: TGTGCCAGCAGTTTGCCGGACACAGATACGCAGTATTTT. Encoded protein: CASSLPDTDTQYF.

This clonotype was counted ten times or more. The J gene is TRBJ2-3, the V gene TRBV12-3 or TRBV12-4; unclear D gene. V lost 5 bases and J 0 bases, leaving 21 bases between the germline ends. This CDR3 region has 18 residues. The CDR3 sequence is CASSLLRAMSVSTDTQYF. The CDR3 DNA sequence: TGTGCCAGCAGTCTCCTACGCGCGATGTCTGTTAGCACAGATACGCAGTATTTT.

This clonotype was detected many times. The chain recombines TRBV2 with TRBJ1-2; the match to TRBD1 covers 9 bases. With 6 bases clipped from V and 5 bases from J, the junction kept 10 bases outside the gene matches. CDR1 SNHLY and CDR2 FYNNEI come from the germline V gene. The CDR3 loop spans 15 amino acids. CDR3 nucleotide sequence: TGTGCCAGCAGCTCGCCTAGCGACAGGGGGTATGGCTACACCTTC. This encodes CASSSPSDRGYGYTF.

This clonotype was counted between two and nine times. This chain uses TRBV30 with TRBJ2-1; tentative D call: TRBD2 (5 bases). V lost 0 bases, J lost 6 bases, and 12 bases lay in between. The CDR3 runs 14 residues. Germline CDR1 reads GTSNPN; CDR2 reads SVGIG (reference sequence). The chain's CDR3 is CAWSVLRRVNEQFF. The CDR3 DNA sequence: TGTGCCTGGAGTGTACTCAGGCGGGTCAATGAGCAGTTCTTC.

This clonotype came up many times. This chain uses TRBV18 with TRBJ2-7; possibly TRBD1 or TRBD2 for D (5 bases each). The CDR3 totals 16 residues. Trimming removed 3 bases at V and 4 bases at J, with 19 bases between. The V gene's germline CDR1 is KGHSH and CDR2 LQKENI. CDR3: CASSPPGTGVLYEQYF. DNA for the CDR3: TGTGCCAGCTCACCTCCCGGGACCGGAGTCCTTTACGAGCAGTACTTC.

The table lists this clonotype with many counts. For the CDR3, the DNA is TGTGCCAGCAGTTTTTCGGGCCTAACCGCCTACGAGCAGTACTTC. Translating gives CASSFSGLTAYEQYF. This chain joins TRBV12-3 or TRBV12-4 and TRBJ2-7; no definite D call. The CDR3 contains 15 residues. V gave up 3 bases and J gave up 2 bases, with 14 bases separating them.

The V gene is TRBV6-1, the J gene TRBJ2-2, with 12 bases fitting TRBD1. V lost 10 bases to trimming and J lost 7 bases; unmatched junction nucleotides: 4. The CDR3 is 13 amino acids. Germline V CDR1 and CDR2: MNHNS, SASEGT. This CDR3 is CATGQGAVGELFF. CDR3 in DNA: TGTGCCACGGGACAGGGGGCGGTCGGGGAGCTGTTTTTT.

This clonotype has ten or more counts. The chain couples TRBV9 to TRBJ2-7; D tentatively fits TRBD1 or TRBD2 (6 bases each). The CDR3 length is 15 residues. V lost 3 bases, J lost 0 bases, and 13 bases lay in between. The germline gives CDR1 SGDLS, CDR2 YYNGEE. The CDR3 spells CASSALGGSSYEQYF. The CDR3 DNA follows: TGTGCCAGCAGCGCCCTAGGGGGGAGCTCCTACGAGCAGTACTTC.

V gene TRBV4-1 combines with J gene TRBJ2-1; D uncertain. The CDR3 consists of 14 residues. Per the germline V gene, CDR1 is MGHRA and CDR2 is YSYEKL. V shed 4 bases and J shed 5 bases, with 12 bases lying between them. The CDR3 nucleotides are TGCGCCAGCAGCCCCAGCCCCAGGAACAATGAGCAGTTCTTC. The encoded protein is CASSPSPRNNEQFF.

Turning to this clonotype: Germline and junction disagree at one end, which may indicate a read error. This chain links TRBV7-2 with TRBJ2-7, with 9 bases lining up with TRBD1. Germline V gives CDR1 SGHTA, CDR2 FQGNSA. The length of the CDR3 is 14 residues. The CDR3 loop is CASSLSDRGYEQSF. The CDR3 nucleotides read TGTGCCAGCAGCTTATCGGACAGGGGCTACGAGCAGTCCTTC.

This clonotype was observed many times. This sequence joins TRBV6-2 or TRBV6-3 and TRBJ2-3; 11 nucleotides agree with TRBD2. Germline CDR1 MNHEY, CDR2 SVGEGT. CDR3 size: 14 residues. The ends lost 7 bases at V and 4 bases at J; junction bases unmatched: 4. CDR3 coding DNA: TGTGCCAGCACTCCGGGACTAGCGGCAGATACGCAGTATTTT. Translating gives CASTPGLAADTQYF.

The chain has TRBV28 and TRBJ2-3; the D call may be TRBD1 or TRBD2 (6 bases each). Germline loops: CDR1 MDHEN, CDR2 SYDVKM. Trimming took 10 bases from V and 2 from J, leaving 19 bases between them. The CDR3 totals 15 residues. The CDR3 DNA reads as TGTGCCACCACGGGAGACAGGCTGACCACAGATACGCAGTATTTT. This encodes CATTGDRLTTDTQYF.

In its sample, this clonotype was seen a few times. This sequence joins TRBV24-1 and TRBJ2-1, with D unresolved. Trimming cost V 1 base and J 5 bases, with 5 bases left between them. The germline CDR1 and CDR2 sequences are KGHDR and SFDVKD. The CDR3 length is 13 residues. CDR3 loop: CATSDFTDNEQFF. The CDR3 coding sequence is TGTGCCACCAGTGATTTTACGGACAATGAGCAGTTCTTC.

The table lists this clonotype with many counts. This chain links TRBV6-1 with TRBJ1-4, with a tentative D call TRBD1 (5 bases). The length of the CDR3 is 14 residues. The V gene lost 5 bases and the J gene lost 6 bases, with 13 bases spanning the gap. CDR1 MNHNS and CDR2 SASEGT come from the germline V gene. CDR3 nucleotides: TGTGCCAGCAGTTATGGGGCTGCGGATGAAAAACTGTTTTTT. It encodes CASSYGAADEKLFF.

This clonotype showed up many times. This chain uses TRBV3-1 with TRBJ2-5; D perhaps matches TRBD1 (6 bases). Germline loops: CDR1 LGHDT, CDR2 YNNKEL (reference sequence). Trimming left V 6 bases short and J 8 bases short, with 19 bases between. The CDR3 extends over 14 amino acids. DNA of the CDR3: TGTGCCAGCAGACTCGGGACAATAGGGTCTACCCAGTACTTC. Translating gives CASRLGTIGSTQYF.

This clonotype was found many times. The chain uses TRBV30 and TRBJ2-7; D is ambiguous. Between the trimmed V and J ends, which lost 1 base and 0 bases, there was a span of 13 bases. The CDR3 length is 15 residues. Germline V gene lookup returns CDR1 GTSNPN and CDR2 SVGIG (reference sequence). The chain's CDR3 is CAWSDSLKGSYEQYF. CDR3 bases: TGTGCCTGGAGTGATAGTTTGAAAGGCTCCTACGAGCAGTACTTC.

The chain employs TRBV2 and TRBJ1-2; 10 bases map to TRBD1. J was trimmed by 1 base and V by 10 bases; bases with no gene match: 9. The CDR3 loop spans 15 amino acids. From germline, CDR1 is SNHLY and CDR2 FYNNEI. The CDR3 DNA is TGTGCCACCACAACCGGGACAGGGGTTAACTATGGCTACACCTTC. Amino acids: CATTTGTGVNYGYTF.

The genes are TRBV5-6 and TRBJ2-3; D is ambiguous. Germline CDR1 and CDR2: SGHDT and YYEEEE. The CDR3 contains 15 residues. V lost 0 bases to trimming and J lost 4 bases, with 12 bases between them. The CDR3 reads CASSLAGSSPDTQYF. CDR3 sequence (DNA): TGTGCCAGCAGCTTGGCCGGGTCTAGTCCAGATACGCAGTATTTT.

The V gene is TRBV11-2, the J gene TRBJ2-7, with D perhaps TRBD1 or TRBD2 (5 bases each). This CDR3 is built from 13 residues. Germline values: CDR1 SGHAT, CDR2 FQNNGV. Between the trimmed V and J ends, which lost 7 bases and 3 bases, there was a span of 13 bases. The CDR3 region is CASTQRGFYEQYF. For the CDR3, the DNA is TGTGCCAGCACGCAACGGGGCTTCTACGAGCAGTACTTC.

This chain joins TRBV4-2 and TRBJ2-1; 8 bases are a match to TRBD2. The germline V gene has CDR1 LGHNA and CDR2 YNFKEQ. V trimming: 3 bases; J trimming: 7 bases; junction bases outside the gene matches: 2. The CDR3 loop spans 13 amino acids. This CDR3 reads CASSHIAGNEQFF. The CDR3 DNA reads TGTGCCAGCAGCCATATAGCGGGGAATGAGCAGTTCTTC.

This clonotype was recorded many times. The rearrangement joins TRBV5-1 to TRBJ2-5; 9 nucleotides match TRBD2. Germline V gives CDR1 SGHRS, CDR2 YFSETQ. The CDR3 totals 15 residues. The ends lost 2 bases at V and 2 bases at J; junction bases unmatched: 4. The CDR3 reads CASSFNSGGQETQYF. The CDR3 DNA follows: TGCGCCAGCAGCTTTAATAGCGGGGGACAAGAGACCCAGTACTTC.

This clonotype showed up just once. Its ends do not fully match the called genes, so a read error is possible. In nucleotides, the CDR3 is TGCCCCAGCAGCCCGGAAGGGGGACCGGCCCCCTCCTACAATGAGCAGTTCTTC. Translating gives CPSSPEGGPAPSYNEQFF. The chain recombines TRBV4-1 with TRBJ2-1; TRBD1 might be the D (6 bases). Germline V lookup: CDR1 MGHRA, CDR2 YSYEKL. The CDR3 covers 18 residues.

This clonotype was observed a handful of times. A much more abundant neighbour one base away suggests this may be a read error. The rearrangement links TRBV27 to TRBJ2-1; 11 bases align to TRBD2. J lost 10 bases, V lost 9 bases, and 11 bases had no gene match. The CDR3 length is 14 residues. In germline, CDR1 is MNHEY, CDR2 SMNVEV (reference sequence). CDR3 residues: CASGLAGRVYEQFF. CDR3 bases: TGTGCCAGTGGACTAGCGGGTAGAGTCTACGAGCAGTTCTTC.

Ten or more counts support this clonotype. V usage is TRBV27 and J usage is TRBJ2-7; TRBD1 or TRBD2 may be the D gene (6 bases each). Deletions cut 6 bases from V and 5 bases from J, with 26 bases between. The germline V gene encodes CDR1 MNHEY and CDR2 SMNVEV (reference sequence). The CDR3 is 17 amino acids. The CDR3 DNA reads as TGTGCCAGCAGACCCCGCGTGAAGGGGGGCGCCTCTAACGAGCAGTACTTC. Translation gives CASRPRVKGGASNEQYF.

This clonotype was seen a handful of times. The rearrangement joins TRBV20-1 to TRBJ2-5, with 13 nucleotides matching TRBD2. With 5 bases clipped from V and 5 bases from J, the junction kept 11 bases outside the gene matches. This CDR3 is 16 amino acids long. Germline values: CDR1 DFQATT, CDR2 SNEGSKA (reference sequence). The CDR3 sequence is CSAGLAGAAPWETQYF. The CDR3 region has the DNA TGCAGTGCTGGACTAGCGGGAGCTGCCCCGTGGGAGACCCAGTACTTC.

At least ten counts were recorded for this clonotype. The V call is TRBV27, the J call TRBJ1-6; D is uncertain. The CDR3 is 14 residues long. V lost 4 bases and J 10 bases, leaving 14 bases between the germline ends. The germline CDR1 and CDR2 sequences are MNHEY and SMNVEV (reference sequence). The DNA for the CDR3 is TGTGCCAGCAGTTCGGACCAGTTAGGGTCACCCCTCCACTTT. This codes for CASSSDQLGSPLHF.

A few counts support this clonotype. V usage is TRBV7-9 and J usage is TRBJ2-1; D gene ambiguous. Deletions cut 2 bases from V and 5 bases from J, with 10 bases between. This CDR3 is 14 amino acids long. Germline-derived CDR1 and CDR2 are SEHNR and FQNEAQ (reference sequence). Here the CDR3 reads CASSLSLRNNEQFF. The CDR3 DNA is TGTGCCAGCAGCTTAAGTCTACGTAACAATGAGCAGTTCTTC.